These 20 T cell receptor beta chains originate from one sample sequenced in a study of beta chain features in type 1 diabetes. Regarding the study as a whole: Moderate but significant shortening of TCRB CDR3s was recorded in all four CD4+ subsets from Type 1 diabetes patients.

These receptors have no identified antigens. Reverse transcribing all isolated RNA meant expressed TCRB transcripts were sequenced. Measured with immunoSEQ multiplex PCR; TCRdb has only the in-frame clones, and not every one. The repertoire holds 140,000 or so clones, with about 12% as singletons. The sequencing input was central memory CD4+ T cells from blood. The receptor set was obtained from a man between 18 and 29 years old with type 1 diabetes.

The sample holds a few counts of this clone. CDR3 nucleotides: TGCGCCAGCAGTTCGACAGGGGGTAATGAAAAACTGTTTTTT. Amino acid sequence: CASSSTGGNEKLFF. The rearrangement links TRBV5-1 to TRBJ1-4; 9 bases map to TRBD1. This CDR3 region has 14 residues. Germline CDR1 is SGHRS and CDR2 is YFSETQ. J lost 4 bases, V lost 5 bases, and 3 bases had no gene match.

This clone turned up a few times. The chain carries TRBV7-8 and TRBJ2-3; D remains ambiguous. With 1 base removed from V and 0 bases from J, the gap between germline ends came to 2 bases. This CDR3 is built from 13 residues. In germline, CDR1 is SGHVS, CDR2 FQNEAQ. The CDR3 DNA reads TGTGCCAGCAGCTTAGGTAGCACAGATACGCAGTATTTT. It codes for CASSLGSTDTQYF.

J is TRBJ1-4 and V is TRBV11-2, with TRBD1 identical over 9 bases. Per the germline V gene, CDR1 is SGHAT and CDR2 is FQNNGV. Germline trimming cut 5 bases from V and 6 bases from J; bases unmatched to any gene: 13. The CDR3 spans 17 residues. The CDR3, as DNA: TGTGCCAGCAGCCGAAAGGGACAGGGTTACGGTGATGAAAAACTGTTTTTT. The encoded protein is CASSRKGQGYGDEKLFF.

In its sample, this clone was seen a few times. The V and J genes are TRBV5-4 and TRBJ2-5; unclear D gene. The CDR3 spans 14 residues. Germline assignment: CDR1 SGHNT and CDR2 YYREEE (reference sequence). The ends were cut back, 0 bases at V and 5 bases at J, with 11 bases in the middle. In DNA, the CDR3 is TGTGCCAGCAGCTTGGAAAACAAGATCGAGACCCAGTACTTC. Translation: CASSLENKIETQYF.

The chain recombines TRBV5-1 with TRBJ1-1; the D gene is possibly TRBD1 (5 bases). Per the germline V gene, CDR1 is SGHRS and CDR2 is YFSETQ. This CDR3 spans 15 amino acids. V shed 2 bases and J shed 2 bases, with 13 bases lying between them. Written as DNA, the CDR3 is TGCGCCAGCAGCTTAGGGGCTAGTGGAAACACTGAAGCTTTCTTT. Translation: CASSLGASGNTEAFF.

In DNA, the CDR3 is TGCGCCAGCAGCCCCGGACAGCCGAGCTCCTATAATTCACCCCTCCACTTT. It specifies CASSPGQPSSYNSPLHF. This chain links TRBV5-1 with TRBJ1-6; TRBD1 might be the D (6 bases). Between the trimmed V and J ends, which lost 4 bases and 0 bases, there was a span of 14 bases. Germline CDR1 SGHRS, CDR2 YFSETQ. The CDR3 runs 17 residues.

The sample holds a few counts of this clone. This rearrangement joins TRBV29-1 to TRBJ2-3; D ambiguous. Germline V lookup: CDR1 SQVTM, CDR2 ANQGSEA. The ends were cut back, 0 bases at V and 0 bases at J, with 1 base in the middle. CDR3 length: 12 residues. The CDR3 is CSVEDSTDTQYF. The CDR3 DNA is TGCAGCGTTGAAGACAGCACAGATACGCAGTATTTT.

This clone was seen only a few times. The V and J genes are TRBV21-1 and TRBJ2-3; the DNA was not compared with TRBD1, the D call given in the table. TRBV21-1 is flagged as a pseudogene. The CDR3 length is 13 residues. The CDR3 loop is CASMGARTDTQYF. In DNA, the CDR3 is TGTGCCAGCATGGGGGCGCGCACAGATACGCAGTATTTT.

In this sample, this clone turned up many times. The rearrangement joins TRBV7-9 to TRBJ2-3, with D maybe TRBD1 (8 bases). From germline, CDR1 is SEHNR and CDR2 FQNEAQ (reference sequence). This CDR3 region has 17 residues. V lost 4 bases and J lost 0, with 17 bases in between. The CDR3 spells CASSSTGGAYSTDTQYF. The CDR3 DNA sequence: TGTGCCAGCAGCTCCACAGGGGGGGCCTACAGCACAGATACGCAGTATTTT. The variable domain in full, with the rest retrieved from reference TRBV7-9 and TRBJ2-3, is DTGVSQNPRHKITKRGQNVTFRCDPISEHNRLYWYRQTLGQGPEFLTYFQNEAQLEKSRLLSDRFSAERPKGSFSTLEIQRTEQGDSAMYLCASSSTGGAYSTDTQYFGPGTRLTVL.

This clone has just a few counts. V and J are TRBV11-2 and TRBJ2-7; 8 nucleotides align to TRBD1. Per the germline V gene, CDR1 is SGHAT and CDR2 is FQNNGV. With 0 bases clipped from V and 1 base from J, the junction kept 11 bases outside the gene matches. This CDR3 region has 18 residues. CDR3 sequence reads: CASSLDLGFGQGSYEQYF. For the CDR3, the DNA is TGTGCCAGCAGCTTAGATCTTGGATTTGGACAGGGATCCTACGAGCAGTACTTC.

This clone was seen a handful of times. The V call is TRBV5-1, the J call TRBJ2-2; a possible D gene is TRBD1 (6 bases). Germline V CDR1 and CDR2: SGHRS, YFSETQ. Between the trimmed V and J ends, which lost 3 bases and 5 bases, there was a span of 14 bases. The CDR3 consists of 15 residues. The CDR3 spells CASSWDTENTGELFF. CDR3 sequence (DNA): TGCGCCAGCAGCTGGGACACCGAAAATACCGGGGAGCTGTTTTTT.

In its sample, this clone was seen a few times. The chain carries TRBV7-2 and TRBJ1-5, with 9 bases lining up with TRBD1. The junction had 1 base not matched to a gene; V was cut back by 5 bases and J by 5 bases. Per the germline V gene, CDR1 is SGHTA and CDR2 is FQGNSA. The CDR3 length is 13 residues. CDR3 nucleotide sequence: TGTGCCAGCAGCCGGACAGGGGATCAGCCCCAGCATTTT. Translating gives CASSRTGDQPQHF.

This clone has only a few counts. The CDR3 nucleotides read TGTGCCAGCAGCCGGACAGGGAACCAAGAGACCCAGTACTTC. Protein sequence: CASSRTGNQETQYF. The chain recombines TRBV7-2 with TRBJ2-5; 8 positions agree with TRBD1. Looked up from germline, CDR1 is SGHTA and CDR2 is FQGNSA. The ends lost 5 bases at V and 0 bases at J; junction bases unmatched: 2. The CDR3 runs to 14 residues. Together with reference TRBV7-2 and TRBJ2-5, the CDR3 gives the full variable domain: GAGVSQSPSNKVTEKGKDVELRCDPISGHTALYWYRQSLGQGLEFLIYFQGNSAPDKSGLPSDRFSAERTGGSVSTLTIQRTQQEDSAVYLCASSRTGNQETQYFGPGTRLLVL.

This clone was counted at least ten times. The rearrangement uses TRBV5-4 and TRBJ2-1; 7 nucleotides line up with TRBD2. The CDR3 runs to 16 residues. Trimming removed 4 bases from V and 3 bases from J; junction bases left unmatched: 10. Germline lookup yields CDR1 SGHNT and CDR2 YYREEE (reference sequence). DNA of the CDR3: TGTGCCAGCAGCCCGAAGGTGAGCGGGGACTACAATGAGCAGTTCTTC. This encodes CASSPKVSGDYNEQFF.

With regard to this clone: Other DNA variants within this sample encode the same CDR3. In DNA form, the CDR3 reads TGTGCCAGCAGCTTCGGGACAGGGGGATCCTACAATGAGCAGTTCTTC. Encoded protein: CASSFGTGGSYNEQFF. The gene calls are TRBV7-2 and TRBJ2-1; TRBD1 aligns across 11 bases. There are 16 residues in the CDR3. The germline V gene encodes CDR1 SGHTA and CDR2 FQGNSA. The ends lost 3 bases at V and 1 base at J; junction bases unmatched: 2.

The chain recombines TRBV15 with TRBJ2-7; D may be TRBD1 (5 bases). This CDR3 has 15 amino acids. CDR1 and CDR2 from the germline V gene are LNHNV and YYDKDF (reference sequence). V dropped 0 bases and J dropped 3 bases, with 12 bases sitting between them. The CDR3 sequence: CATSRDRGRDYEQYF. As DNA, the CDR3 is TGTGCCACCAGCAGAGATAGGGGTAGGGACTACGAGCAGTACTTC.

J is TRBJ2-5 and V is TRBV5-6; no definite D call. CDR3 length equals 14 residues. V was pared by 4 bases and J by 3 bases, with 13 bases between. Looked up from germline, CDR1 is SGHDT and CDR2 is YYEEEE. The CDR3 is CASSAETSEETQYF. The CDR3 DNA follows: TGTGCCAGCAGCGCCGAAACCTCGGAAGAGACCCAGTACTTC.

The chain recombines TRBV5-1 with TRBJ2-3; 9 bases align to TRBD1. Trimming removed 4 bases from V and 2 bases from J; junction bases left unmatched: 5. This CDR3 has 15 amino acids. CDR1 is SGHRS, CDR2 YFSETQ, per germline. In DNA, the CDR3 is TGCGCCAGCAGCGCGGGACAGGGAATCACAGATACGCAGTATTTT. It yields the protein CASSAGQGITDTQYF. The whole variable domain, remainder taken from reference TRBV5-1 and TRBJ2-3, is KAGVTQTPRYLIKTRGQQVTLSCSPISGHRSVSWYQQTPGQGLQFLFEYFSETQRNKGNFPGRFSGRQFSNSRSEMNVSTLELGDSALYLCASSAGQGITDTQYFGPGTRLTVL.

This clone was detected only a few times. The genes are TRBV7-9 and TRBJ1-1; possible D gene TRBD1, 5 bases. V was trimmed by 2 bases and J by 1 base, leaving 8 bases between them. Germline assignment: CDR1 SEHNR and CDR2 FQNEAQ (reference sequence). There are 14 residues in the CDR3. The CDR3: CASSLTGTNTEAFF. CDR3 in DNA: TGTGCCAGCAGCTTAACGGGGACGAACACTGAAGCTTTCTTT.

This clone was detected a few times. This sequence joins TRBV27 and TRBJ2-6; D is uncertain. Germline V gene sequence: CDR1 MNHEY, CDR2 SMNVEV (reference sequence). The CDR3 runs 14 residues. The V end lost 6 bases, the J end lost 0 bases, and 6 bases lay between the germline ends. CDR3 sequence: CASRDFSGANVLTF. The CDR3 coding sequence is TGTGCCAGCAGGGATTTCTCTGGGGCCAACGTCCTGACTTTC.